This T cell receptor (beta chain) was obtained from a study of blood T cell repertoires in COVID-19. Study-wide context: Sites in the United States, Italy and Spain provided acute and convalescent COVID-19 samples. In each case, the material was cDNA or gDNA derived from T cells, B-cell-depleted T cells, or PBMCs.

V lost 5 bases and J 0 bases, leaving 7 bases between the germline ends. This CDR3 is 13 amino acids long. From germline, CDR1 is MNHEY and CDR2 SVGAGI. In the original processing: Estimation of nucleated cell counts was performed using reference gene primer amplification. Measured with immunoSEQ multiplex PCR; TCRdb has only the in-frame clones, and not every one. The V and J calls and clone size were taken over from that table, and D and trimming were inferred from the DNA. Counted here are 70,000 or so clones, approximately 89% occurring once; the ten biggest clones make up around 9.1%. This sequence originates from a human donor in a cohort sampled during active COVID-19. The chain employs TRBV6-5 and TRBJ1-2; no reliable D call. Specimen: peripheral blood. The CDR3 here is CASSQTTNYGYTF. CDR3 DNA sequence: TGTGCCAGCAGTCAGACAACTAACTATGGCTACACCTTC.